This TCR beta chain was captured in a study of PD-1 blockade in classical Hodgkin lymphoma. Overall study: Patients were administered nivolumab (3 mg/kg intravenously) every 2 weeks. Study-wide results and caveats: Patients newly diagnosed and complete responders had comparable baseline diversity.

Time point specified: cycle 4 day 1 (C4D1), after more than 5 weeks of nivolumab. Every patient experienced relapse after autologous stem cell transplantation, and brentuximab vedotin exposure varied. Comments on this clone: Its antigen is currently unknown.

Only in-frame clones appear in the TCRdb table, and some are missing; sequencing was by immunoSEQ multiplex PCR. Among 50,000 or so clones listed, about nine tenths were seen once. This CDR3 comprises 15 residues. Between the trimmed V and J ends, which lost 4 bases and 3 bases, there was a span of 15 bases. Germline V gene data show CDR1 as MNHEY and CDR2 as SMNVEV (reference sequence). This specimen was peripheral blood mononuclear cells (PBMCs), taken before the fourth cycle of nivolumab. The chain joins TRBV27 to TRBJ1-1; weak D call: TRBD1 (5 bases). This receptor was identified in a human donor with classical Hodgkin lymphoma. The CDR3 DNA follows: TGTGCCAGCAGTTCAAGGGGCAGGGTCTACACTGAAGCTTTCTTT. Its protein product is CASSSRGRVYTEAFF.